A selection of T cell receptor beta chains follows, all from one sample in a study of PD-L1 blockade in urothelial cancer. TCRdb keeps only in-frame clones here, not all; method: immunoSEQ multiplex PCR. The sample lists 100,000 to 150,000 clones; roughly 86% were seen once. This sample comprised PBMCs, obtained around atezolizumab (anti-PD-L1) treatment. The source is a man in his fifties with urothelial cancer. CDR3s include the opening cysteine and the closing phenylalanine or tryptophan. D genes are given only for firm matches. Not every row has a clone size; where given, it reads once, few, many or a size class.

cdr3_aa: CASSFGWEPTYEQYF; cdr3_nt: TGTGCCAGCAGCTTCGGATGGGAGCCCACCTACGAGCAGTACTTC; d_call: .; j_call: TRBJ2-7; clone_size: .; v_call: TRBV7-6
cdr3_aa: CASSLKGAGEKLFF; cdr3_nt: TGCGCCAGCAGCTTGAAGGGGGCCGGAGAAAAACTGTTTTTT; d_call: TRBD1; j_call: TRBJ1-4; clone_size: once; v_call: TRBV5-1
cdr3_aa: CANPPQLRYSNQPQHF; cdr3_nt: TGTGCCAACCCCCCACAGCTCCGGTATAGCAATCAGCCCCAGCATTTT; d_call: .; j_call: TRBJ1-5; clone_size: once; v_call: TRBV28
cdr3_aa: CAIGVGGGEVSPLHF; cdr3_nt: TGTGCCATCGGGGTAGGAGGGGGCGAAGTTTCACCCCTCCACTTT; d_call: TRBD1; j_call: TRBJ1-6; clone_size: .; v_call: TRBV10-3
cdr3_aa: CASTPDSNYGYTF; cdr3_nt: TGTGCCAGCACCCCCGACAGTAACTATGGCTACACCTTC; d_call: .; j_call: TRBJ1-2; clone_size: .; v_call: TRBV6-1
cdr3_aa: CATEAGKDSPLHF; cdr3_nt: TGTGCCACCGAGGCGGGAAAGGATTCACCCCTCCACTTT; d_call: .; j_call: TRBJ1-6; clone_size: .; v_call: TRBV19
cdr3_aa: CASSTRGGGTEAFF; cdr3_nt: TGCGCCAGCAGCACTCGCGGGGGGGGCACTGAAGCTTTCTTT; d_call: .; j_call: TRBJ1-1; clone_size: .; v_call: TRBV5-1
cdr3_aa: CATSRDQGRGALYYGYTF; cdr3_nt: TGTGCCACCAGCAGAGATCAGGGCAGGGGAGCCCTGTACTATGGCTACACCTTC; d_call: .; j_call: TRBJ1-2; clone_size: .; v_call: TRBV15
cdr3_aa: CATMNRWEWDYEQYF; cdr3_nt: TGTGCCACTATGAATCGTTGGGAGTGGGATTACGAGCAGTACTTC; d_call: .; j_call: TRBJ2-7; clone_size: .; v_call: TRBV6-5
cdr3_aa: CATTGLNTGELFF; cdr3_nt: TGTGCCACAACGGGACTGAACACCGGGGAGCTGTTTTTT; d_call: .; j_call: TRBJ2-2; clone_size: .; v_call: TRBV6-5
cdr3_aa: CASSIEAQARQPQHF; cdr3_nt: TGTGCCAGCAGCATCGAAGCACAGGCGCGTCAGCCCCAGCATTTT; d_call: .; j_call: TRBJ1-5; clone_size: .; v_call: TRBV21-1
cdr3_aa: CASRVEKYTSGRSNEQFF; cdr3_nt: TGCGCCAGCAGAGTAGAAAAGTATACTAGCGGGAGAAGCAATGAGCAGTTCTTC; d_call: TRBD2; j_call: TRBJ2-1; clone_size: .; v_call: TRBV5-1
cdr3_aa: CASSWTGGGEKLFF; cdr3_nt: TGCGCCAGCAGCTGGACAGGGGGAGGTGAAAAACTGTTTTTT; d_call: TRBD1; j_call: TRBJ1-4; clone_size: .; v_call: TRBV5-1
cdr3_aa: CASSLVGQMNTEAFF; cdr3_nt: TGCGCCAGCAGCTTGGTAGGACAGATGAACACTGAAGCTTTCTTT; d_call: .; j_call: TRBJ1-1; clone_size: .; v_call: TRBV5-1
cdr3_aa: CAITEGTVTNYGYTF; cdr3_nt: TGTGCCATCACAGAGGGGACAGTAACTAACTATGGCTACACCTTC; d_call: TRBD1; j_call: TRBJ1-2; clone_size: .; v_call: TRBV10-3
cdr3_aa: CASSDRGTGPYNEQFF; cdr3_nt: TGTGCCAGCAGCGACCGTGGGACAGGGCCCTACAATGAGCAGTTCTTC; d_call: TRBD1; j_call: TRBJ2-1; clone_size: .; v_call: TRBV5-4
cdr3_aa: CSVEGSGDLIYEQYF; cdr3_nt: TGCAGCGTTGAAGGTAGCGGGGACTTAATATACGAGCAGTACTTC; d_call: TRBD2; j_call: TRBJ2-7; clone_size: .; v_call: TRBV29-1
cdr3_aa: CATSRDLGGVFAGYTF; cdr3_nt: TGTGCCACCAGCAGAGATCTCGGGGGAGTTTTCGCTGGCTACACCTTC; d_call: .; j_call: TRBJ1-2; clone_size: .; v_call: TRBV15
cdr3_aa: CASSPWRGRDTQYF; cdr3_nt: TGTGCCAGCAGCCCCTGGCGGGGAAGAGATACGCAGTATTTT; d_call: .; j_call: TRBJ2-3; clone_size: .; v_call: TRBV6-5
cdr3_aa: CASYSPSGSFFHDEQYF; cdr3_nt: TGTGCCAGCTATAGTCCTAGCGGGAGTTTCTTTCACGACGAGCAGTACTTC; d_call: TRBD2; j_call: TRBJ2-7; clone_size: .; v_call: TRBV28
cdr3_aa: CASSPGQATDTQYF; cdr3_nt: TGTGCCAGCAGCCCCGGACAAGCCACAGATACGCAGTATTTT; d_call: .; j_call: TRBJ2-3; clone_size: .; v_call: TRBV11-3
cdr3_aa: CASSFILAGGSSYNEQFF; cdr3_nt: TGTGCCAGCAGTTTCATACTAGCGGGAGGGAGCTCCTACAATGAGCAGTTCTTC; d_call: TRBD2; j_call: TRBJ2-1; clone_size: .; v_call: TRBV28
cdr3_aa: CASSLGPSGRAGTDTQYF; cdr3_nt: TGCGCCAGCAGCTTGGGGCCTAGCGGGAGGGCCGGGACAGATACGCAGTATTTT; d_call: TRBD2; j_call: TRBJ2-3; clone_size: .; v_call: TRBV5-1
cdr3_aa: CATRTRAPTDYNEQFF; cdr3_nt: TGTGCCACCAGAACTCGAGCTCCTACAGACTACAATGAGCAGTTCTTC; d_call: .; j_call: TRBJ2-1; clone_size: .; v_call: TRBV15
cdr3_aa: CASSRGTIAKNIQYF; cdr3_nt: TGTGCCAGCAGCAGGGGGACAATAGCCAAAAACATTCAGTACTTC; d_call: .; j_call: TRBJ2-4; clone_size: .; v_call: TRBV11-2
cdr3_aa: CASSVARTGSDGYTF; cdr3_nt: TGTGCCAGCAGCGTAGCTCGGACAGGGTCCGATGGCTACACCTTC; d_call: TRBD1; j_call: TRBJ1-2; clone_size: .; v_call: TRBV9
cdr3_aa: CASRQVSIAFF; cdr3_nt: TGTGCCAGCCGACAGGTGTCAATAGCTTTCTTT; d_call: .; j_call: TRBJ1-1; clone_size: .; v_call: TRBV28
cdr3_aa: CASRTSGRETQYF; cdr3_nt: TGTGCCAGCAGGACTAGCGGGAGGGAGACCCAGTACTTC; d_call: TRBD2; j_call: TRBJ2-5; clone_size: .; v_call: TRBV6-1
cdr3_aa: CASSSPGGNSYNEQFF; cdr3_nt: TGTGCCAGCAGTTCCCCCGGCGGTAACTCCTACAATGAGCAGTTCTTC; d_call: .; j_call: TRBJ2-1; clone_size: .; v_call: TRBV28
cdr3_aa: CASTQDGVSYNEQFF; cdr3_nt: TGTGCCAGTACCCAGGACGGGGTATCCTACAATGAGCAGTTCTTC; d_call: .; j_call: TRBJ2-1; clone_size: .; v_call: TRBV19
cdr3_aa: CASGYTGGNQPQHF; cdr3_nt: TGTGCCAGCGGCTATACAGGGGGCAATCAGCCCCAGCATTTT; d_call: TRBD1; j_call: TRBJ1-5; clone_size: .; v_call: TRBV28
cdr3_aa: CASSLWGTGGYEKLFF; cdr3_nt: TGTGCCAGCAGTTTATGGGGGACAGGGGGTTATGAAAAACTGTTTTTT; d_call: TRBD1; j_call: TRBJ1-4; clone_size: .; v_call: TRBV28
cdr3_aa: CASSLVWAGPTEQYF; cdr3_nt: TGTGCCAGCAGCTTAGTTTGGGCAGGCCCTACCGAGCAGTACTTC; d_call: .; j_call: TRBJ2-7; clone_size: .; v_call: TRBV11-2
cdr3_aa: CASSTTALMNTGELFF; cdr3_nt: TGTGCCAGCTCAACAACAGCTCTAATGAACACCGGGGAGCTGTTTTTT; d_call: .; j_call: TRBJ2-2; clone_size: .; v_call: TRBV18
cdr3_aa: CASSADSGWYNEQFF; cdr3_nt: TGTGCCAGCAGCGCCGATAGCGGGTGGTACAATGAGCAGTTCTTC; d_call: TRBD2; j_call: TRBJ2-1; clone_size: many; v_call: TRBV9
cdr3_aa: CASSPPVGSYGYTF; cdr3_nt: TGTGCCAGCTCACCACCGGTCGGGAGCTATGGCTACACCTTC; d_call: .; j_call: TRBJ1-2; clone_size: .; v_call: TRBV18
cdr3_aa: CATSTSGTSYEQYF; cdr3_nt: TGTGCCACTTCGACTAGCGGGACTTCCTACGAGCAGTACTTC; d_call: TRBD2; j_call: TRBJ2-7; clone_size: .; v_call: TRBV7-8
cdr3_aa: CATSRAGTGRANFF; cdr3_nt: TGTGCCACCAGCAGAGCTGGGACAGGGAGAGCTAACTTCTTC; d_call: TRBD1; j_call: TRBJ2-1; clone_size: .; v_call: TRBV15
cdr3_aa: CASSSGLAGKARETQYF; cdr3_nt: TGTGCCAGCAGCTCGGGACTAGCGGGAAAGGCTCGAGAGACCCAGTACTTC; d_call: TRBD2; j_call: TRBJ2-5; clone_size: .; v_call: TRBV7-6
cdr3_aa: CASSLKEGVGGYAF; cdr3_nt: TGTGCCAGCAGTCTAAAAGAGGGGGTAGGAGGCTACGCCTTC; d_call: .; j_call: TRBJ1-2; clone_size: .; v_call: TRBV6-5
cdr3_aa: CASRPGQRENSPLHF; cdr3_nt: TGTGCCAGCAGACCTGGACAGCGGGAGAATTCACCCCTCCACTTT; d_call: .; j_call: TRBJ1-6; clone_size: .; v_call: TRBV2
cdr3_aa: CASGKQGSGREQYF; cdr3_nt: TGTGCCAGCGGAAAGCAGGGGTCAGGTCGCGAGCAGTACTTC; d_call: .; j_call: TRBJ2-7; clone_size: .; v_call: TRBV27
cdr3_aa: CASSQTGGVDSPLHF; cdr3_nt: TGCGCCAGCAGCCAAACAGGGGGCGTAGATTCACCCCTCCACTTT; d_call: TRBD1; j_call: TRBJ1-6; clone_size: .; v_call: TRBV4-1
cdr3_aa: CASSTRPSTEAFF; cdr3_nt: TGTGCCAGCAGTACACGGCCTAGCACTGAAGCTTTCTTT; d_call: .; j_call: TRBJ1-1; clone_size: once; v_call: TRBV27
cdr3_aa: CAIGRDYTGELFF; cdr3_nt: TGTGCCATCGGTCGGGACTACACCGGGGAGCTGTTTTTT; d_call: .; j_call: TRBJ2-2; clone_size: .; v_call: TRBV10-3
cdr3_aa: CASSLPGTGSISADTQYF; cdr3_nt: TGTGCCAGCAGCCTCCCCGGGACAGGGTCGATTAGCGCAGATACGCAGTATTTT; d_call: TRBD1; j_call: TRBJ2-3; clone_size: .; v_call: TRBV4-2
cdr3_aa: CASSSGTDYGYTF; cdr3_nt: TGTGCCAGCAGCTCCGGGACAGACTATGGCTACACCTTC; d_call: TRBD1; j_call: TRBJ1-2; clone_size: .; v_call: TRBV5-4
cdr3_aa: CASSPAGDRDNEQFF; cdr3_nt: TGTGCCAGCAGTCCAGCGGGAGATAGGGACAATGAGCAGTTCTTC; d_call: TRBD2; j_call: TRBJ2-1; clone_size: few; v_call: TRBV28
cdr3_aa: CACTLTGGQGFETQYF; cdr3_nt: TGTGCCTGTACCTTAACGGGGGGACAGGGTTTTGAGACCCAGTACTTC; d_call: TRBD1; j_call: TRBJ2-5; clone_size: .; v_call: TRBV30
cdr3_aa: CASSFRYSPLHF; cdr3_nt: TGTGCCAGCAGTTTTAGATATTCACCCCTCCACTTT; d_call: .; j_call: TRBJ1-6; clone_size: .; v_call: TRBV28
cdr3_aa: CASSPSADRSRHGYEQYF; cdr3_nt: TGTGCCAGCAGTCCCTCAGCTGACAGGTCCCGACACGGTTACGAGCAGTACTTC; d_call: .; j_call: TRBJ2-7; clone_size: .; v_call: TRBV28
cdr3_aa: CASSPGQGPYEQYF; cdr3_nt: TGTGCCAGTAGTCCGGGACAGGGGCCCTACGAGCAGTACTTC; d_call: TRBD1; j_call: TRBJ2-7; clone_size: few; v_call: TRBV19
cdr3_aa: CATSRGERVAEAFF; cdr3_nt: TGTGCCACCAGCAGAGGGGAGAGGGTGGCTGAAGCTTTCTTT; d_call: .; j_call: TRBJ1-1; clone_size: .; v_call: TRBV15
cdr3_aa: CASSGERYTQYF; cdr3_nt: TGTGCCAGCAGCGGAGAGCGGTATACGCAGTATTTT; d_call: .; j_call: TRBJ2-3; clone_size: .; v_call: TRBV5-4
cdr3_aa: CASSGRAGVSYEQYF; cdr3_nt: TGTGCCAGTTCGGGGCGGGCAGGGGTCTCCTACGAGCAGTACTTC; d_call: .; j_call: TRBJ2-7; clone_size: .; v_call: TRBV19
cdr3_aa: CASSPRSANVLTF; cdr3_nt: TGTGCCAGCAGCCCGAGGTCTGCCAACGTCCTGACTTTC; d_call: .; j_call: TRBJ2-6; clone_size: .; v_call: TRBV13
cdr3_aa: CASRGSGANTGELFF; cdr3_nt: TGCGCCAGCCGTGGCAGCGGGGCGAACACCGGGGAGCTGTTTTTT; d_call: TRBD2; j_call: TRBJ2-2; clone_size: .; v_call: TRBV5-1
cdr3_aa: CASSTGLAGTDTQYF; cdr3_nt: TGCGCCAGCAGCACTGGACTAGCGGGCACAGATACGCAGTATTTT; d_call: TRBD2; j_call: TRBJ2-3; clone_size: .; v_call: TRBV5-1